The TCR beta chain described here comes from a study of identifying expanded T cells in peripheral blood. The V end was cut by 3 bases, the J end by 6 bases, with 13 bases between. The length of the CDR3 is 14 residues. Germline V gives CDR1 SGHTA, CDR2 FQGNSA. TCRdb's table, derived via immunoSEQ multiplex PCR, lists solely in-frame clones and lacks some. The sample records 100,000 to 150,000 clones, approximately 86% being singletons. This clonotype was obtained from a person aged 18 to 70 in good health. The sample was blood. This chain joins TRBV7-2 and TRBJ2-3; tentative D call: TRBD1 (6 bases). The CDR3 loop reads CASSFTPDSDTQYF. The CDR3 nucleotides are TGTGCCAGCAGCTTTACCCCGGACAGCGATACGCAGTATTTT.